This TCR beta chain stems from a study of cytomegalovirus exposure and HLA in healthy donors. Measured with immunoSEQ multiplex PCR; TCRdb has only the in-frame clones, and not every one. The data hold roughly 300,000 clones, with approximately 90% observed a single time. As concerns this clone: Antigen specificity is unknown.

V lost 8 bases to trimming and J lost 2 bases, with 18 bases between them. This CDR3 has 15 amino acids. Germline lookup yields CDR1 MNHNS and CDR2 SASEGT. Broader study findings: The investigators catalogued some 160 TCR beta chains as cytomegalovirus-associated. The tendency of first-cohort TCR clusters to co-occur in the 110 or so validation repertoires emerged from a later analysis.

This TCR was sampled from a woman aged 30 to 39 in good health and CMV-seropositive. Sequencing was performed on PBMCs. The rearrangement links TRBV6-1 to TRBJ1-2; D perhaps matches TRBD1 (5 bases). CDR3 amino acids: CASVVMGGKNYGYTF. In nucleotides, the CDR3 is TGTGCCAGCGTGGTTATGGGGGGGAAAAACTATGGCTACACCTTC.